These 16 T cell receptor beta chains share one sample of origin, sequenced in a study of T cells in Graves' hyperthyroidism and ophthalmopathy. RNA transcripts served as the template for amplifying TCR beta CDR3 regions. The HTBI set primed first-round TCR CDR3 RT-PCR. MiXCR was run by TCRdb on the multiplex PCR reads, yielding one entry per CDR3 protein. The table lists a few hundred thousand distinct CDR3 sequences, less than 25% of them singletons, with 26% in the top ten. The sequenced sample consisted of blood. The receptors derive from a man aged 18 to 29 with Graves' hyperthyroidism.

A few counts support this clonotype. The V gene is TRBV20-1, the J gene TRBJ1-3, with 8 bases aligning to TRBD1. The CDR3 length is 16 residues. The germline CDR1 and CDR2 sequences are DFQATT and SNEGSKA (reference sequence). V trimming: 4 bases; J trimming: 0 bases; junction bases outside the gene matches: 8. CDR3 nucleotide sequence: TGCAGTGCTACAACCGGGACAGGCCACTCTGGAAACACCATATATTTT. Residues: CSATTGTGHSGNTIYF.

This clonotype showed up many times. The chain recombines TRBV7-8 with TRBJ2-5; D gene unclear. Germline V gene lookup returns CDR1 SGHVS and CDR2 FQNEAQ. Trimming pared 6 bases from V and 5 bases from J, leaving 22 bases between. CDR3 length: 16 residues. The CDR3 sequence is CASSFFQYPTGETQYF. The CDR3, as DNA: TGTGCCAGCAGTTTCTTCCAGTACCCGACCGGGGAGACCCAGTACTTC.

CDR3 residues: CATGGHGSGTGELFF. As DNA, the CDR3 is TGTGCCACCGGTGGCCACGGGAGCGGTACCGGGGAGCTGTTTTTT. The V call is TRBV10-3, the J call TRBJ2-2; D is perhaps TRBD2 (6 bases). The CDR3 has 15 amino acids. V lost 10 bases to trimming and J lost 5 bases, with 20 bases between them. The germline gives CDR1 ENHRY, CDR2 SYGVKD.

This clonotype was detected many times. The chain uses TRBV7-8 and TRBJ1-5; 9 nucleotides agree with TRBD1. The CDR3 sequence is 17 residues long. Germline assignment: CDR1 SGHVS and CDR2 FQNEAQ. The V and J ends lost 2 bases and 6 bases, in that order; junction bases with no gene match: 11. CDR3 nucleotide sequence: TGTGCCAGCAGCTTAAGGGGCCGGGACAGGGAAGTTCAGCCCCAGCATTTT. Amino acid sequence: CASSLRGRDREVQPQHF.

The table lists this clonotype with many counts. The chain joins TRBV27 to TRBJ2-7; possible D gene TRBD2, 7 bases. Per the germline V gene, CDR1 is MNHEY and CDR2 is SMNVEV (reference sequence). The V gene lost 5 bases and the J gene lost 4 bases, with 15 bases spanning the gap. The CDR3 consists of 14 residues. DNA for the CDR3: TGTGCCAGCAGTCCCCGGGGGGCGGGGTACGAGCAGTACTTC. This translates into CASSPRGAGYEQYF.

This clonotype was detected only a few times. This chain links TRBV18 with TRBJ2-7; D is uncertain. Germline-derived CDR1 and CDR2 are KGHSH and LQKENI. The CDR3 consists of 13 residues. V was trimmed by 2 bases and J by 2 bases, leaving 7 bases between them. The DNA of the CDR3 is TGTGCCAGCTCACCAGCTAGAGCCTACGAGCAGTACTTC. Translating gives CASSPARAYEQYF.

This chain links TRBV4-1 with TRBJ1-1, with TRBD1 as a possible D gene (5 bases). V lost 4 bases and J lost 4, with 16 bases in between. CDR1 and CDR2 (germline): MGHRA, YSYEKL. The CDR3 runs to 15 residues. The DNA for the CDR3 is TGCGCCAGCAGCCCCCCGGCGGGGGTTTTCACTGAAGCTTTCTTT. Its translation is CASSPPAGVFTEAFF.

Ten or more counts support this clonotype. CDR3 sequence: CASIGLSGELFF. CDR3 nucleotide sequence: TGTGCCAGTATTGGACTCTCCGGGGAGCTGTTTTTT. The rearrangement links TRBV19 to TRBJ2-2; D may be TRBD2 (5 bases). Germline lookup yields CDR1 LNHDA and CDR2 SQIVND (reference sequence). V dropped 7 bases and J dropped 6 bases, with 9 bases sitting between them. The CDR3 has 12 residues.

This clonotype appeared a few times. The chain combines TRBV10-1 with TRBJ2-1, with 7 positions matching TRBD1. Germline V gene data show CDR1 as WNHNN and CDR2 as SYGVQD (reference sequence). CDR3 length: 12 residues. Trimming removed 3 bases from V and 12 bases from J; junction bases left unmatched: 5. Written as DNA, the CDR3 is TGCGCCAGCAGTGACCCTCGACAGGGGCAGTTCTTC. This sequence encodes CASSDPRQGQFF.

This clonotype was observed a few times. V gene TRBV4-1 combines with J gene TRBJ2-5, with a weak D call TRBD2 (6 bases). Germline assignment: CDR1 MGHRA and CDR2 YSYEKL. Between the trimmed V and J ends, which lost 0 bases and 0 bases, there was a span of 14 bases. The CDR3 length is 17 residues. The CDR3 region has the DNA TGCGCCAGCAGCCAAGATTGGGGGGAACCGTACCAAGAGACCCAGTACTTC. This sequence encodes CASSQDWGEPYQETQYF.

The V call is TRBV28, the J call TRBJ1-1; unclear D gene. This CDR3 contains 15 residues. The germline V gene encodes CDR1 MDHEN and CDR2 SYDVKM. Trimming shortened V by 1 base and J by 1 base, and 10 bases separated the two germline ends. This chain's CDR3 is CASSLSATQNTEAFF. DNA for the CDR3: TGTGCCAGCAGTTTATCTGCCACCCAGAACACTGAAGCTTTCTTT. Filled out from reference TRBV28 and TRBJ1-1, the complete variable domain reads DVKVTQSSRYLVKRTGEKVFLECVQDMDHENMFWYRQDPGLGLRLIYFSYDVKMKEKGDIPEGYSVSREKKERFSLILESASTNQTSMYLCASSLSATQNTEAFFGQGTRLTVV.

The rearrangement uses TRBV28 and TRBJ1-1, with D unresolved. This CDR3 is built from 16 residues. V was pared by 1 base and J by 1 base, with 13 bases between. The germline V gene encodes CDR1 MDHEN and CDR2 SYDVKM. CDR3: CASSLYLVGKNTEAFF. CDR3 coding DNA: TGTGCCAGCAGTTTATATCTAGTGGGGAAGAACACTGAAGCTTTCTTT.

In its sample, this clonotype was seen many times. The rearrangement links TRBV29-1 to TRBJ2-7; 10 bases align to TRBD1. The germline CDR1 and CDR2 sequences are SQVTM and ANQGSEA. V lost 6 bases to trimming and J lost 0 bases; unmatched junction nucleotides: 5. This CDR3 contains 14 residues. The CDR3 nucleotides are TGCAGCGTCCGGGACAGGGGCCTCTCCTACGAGCAGTACTTC. Translation gives CSVRDRGLSYEQYF.

Many counts were recorded for this clonotype. The genes are TRBV29-1 and TRBJ2-5, with D uncertain. The CDR3 has 12 residues. V was clipped by 7 bases and J by 2 bases, with 11 bases between them. Germline CDR1 and CDR2: SQVTM and ANQGSEA. This chain's CDR3 is CSAKTAQETQYF. CDR3 DNA: TGCAGCGCCAAGACCGCTCAAGAGACCCAGTACTTC.

This chain links TRBV6-1 with TRBJ2-5; tentative D call: TRBD1 (6 bases). V gave up 8 bases and J gave up 5 bases, with 21 bases separating them. The CDR3 is made up of 15 amino acids. Germline V CDR1 and CDR2: MNHNS, SASEGT. The CDR3 DNA sequence: TGTGCCAGCCCCAGCCCTACAGGGTCTGGCGAGACCCAGTACTTC. It yields the protein CASPSPTGSGETQYF.

This clonotype was detected a few times. The gene calls are TRBV9 and TRBJ2-5, with D possibly TRBD2 on 5 matching bases. Germline V gives CDR1 SGDLS, CDR2 YYNGEE. V lost 4 bases and J lost 2, with 15 bases in between. The CDR3 is made up of 15 amino acids. CDR3 nucleotide sequence: TGTGCCAGCAGCCCTGATTTGTGGGAGCAAGAGACCCAGTACTTC. It translates to CASSPDLWEQETQYF.